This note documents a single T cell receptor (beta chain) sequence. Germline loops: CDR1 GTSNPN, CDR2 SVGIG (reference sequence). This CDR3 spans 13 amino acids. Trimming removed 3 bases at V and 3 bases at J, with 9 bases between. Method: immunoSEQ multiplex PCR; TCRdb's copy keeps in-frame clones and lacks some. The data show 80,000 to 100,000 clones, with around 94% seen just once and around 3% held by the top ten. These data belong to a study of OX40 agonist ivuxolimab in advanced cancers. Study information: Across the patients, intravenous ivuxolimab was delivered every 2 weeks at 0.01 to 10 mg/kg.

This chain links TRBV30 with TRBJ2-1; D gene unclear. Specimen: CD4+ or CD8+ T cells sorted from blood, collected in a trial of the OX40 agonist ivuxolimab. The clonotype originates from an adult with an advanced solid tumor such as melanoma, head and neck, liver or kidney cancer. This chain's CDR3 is CAWSNSDYNEQFF. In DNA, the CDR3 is TGTGCCTGGAGCAACAGTGACTACAATGAGCAGTTCTTC.